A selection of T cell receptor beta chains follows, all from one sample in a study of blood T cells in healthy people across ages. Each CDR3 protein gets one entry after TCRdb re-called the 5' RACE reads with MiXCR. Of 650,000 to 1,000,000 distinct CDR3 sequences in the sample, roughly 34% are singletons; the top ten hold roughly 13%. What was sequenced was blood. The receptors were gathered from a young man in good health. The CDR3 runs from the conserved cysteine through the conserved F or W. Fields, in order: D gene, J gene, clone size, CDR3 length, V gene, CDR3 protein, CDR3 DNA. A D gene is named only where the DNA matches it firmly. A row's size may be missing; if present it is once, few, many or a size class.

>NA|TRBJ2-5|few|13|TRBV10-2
CASSEHRQETQYF
TGCGCCAGCAGTGAGCACAGACAAGAGACCCAGTACTTC
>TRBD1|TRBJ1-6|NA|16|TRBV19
CASSKRQGAVDSPLHF
TGTGCCAGTAGTAAACGACAGGGGGCGGTGGATTCACCCCTCCACTTT
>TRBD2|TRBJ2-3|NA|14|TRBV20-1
CSTYRLASTDTQYF
TGCAGTACTTATCGACTAGCGAGCACAGATACGCAGTATTTT
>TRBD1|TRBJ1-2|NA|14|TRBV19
CATANQGAGYGYTF
TGTGCCACCGCTAATCAGGGGGCCGGCTATGGCTACACCTTC
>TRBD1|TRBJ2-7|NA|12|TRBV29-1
CSAGQGAYPEYF
TGCAGCGCCGGACAGGGGGCCTACCCGGAGTACTTC
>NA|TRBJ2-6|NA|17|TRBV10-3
CAIRGGTVYSGANVLTF
TGTGCCATCAGAGGGGGGACGGTCTACTCTGGGGCCAACGTCCTGACTTTC
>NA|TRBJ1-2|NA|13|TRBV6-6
CASSDVSGYGYTF
TGTGCCAGCAGTGACGTCAGCGGCTATGGCTACACCTTC
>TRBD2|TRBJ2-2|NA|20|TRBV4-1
CASSQDRLGLAGGNTGELFF
TGCGCCAGCAGCCAAGACCGATTAGGACTAGCGGGGGGAAACACCGGGGAGCTGTTTTTT
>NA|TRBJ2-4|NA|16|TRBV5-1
CTSYRLPDRDQNIQYF
TGCACCAGCTACCGTCTTCCGGACAGAGATCAAAACATTCAGTACTTC
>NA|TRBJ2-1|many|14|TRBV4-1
CASSRDRGNNEQFF
TGCGCCAGCAGCCGGGACCGGGGGAACAATGAGCAGTTCTTC
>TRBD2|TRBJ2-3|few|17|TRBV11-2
CASSRAGELPSTDTQYF
TGTGCCAGCTCCAGGGCGGGGGAGCTACCTAGCACAGATACGCAGTATTTT